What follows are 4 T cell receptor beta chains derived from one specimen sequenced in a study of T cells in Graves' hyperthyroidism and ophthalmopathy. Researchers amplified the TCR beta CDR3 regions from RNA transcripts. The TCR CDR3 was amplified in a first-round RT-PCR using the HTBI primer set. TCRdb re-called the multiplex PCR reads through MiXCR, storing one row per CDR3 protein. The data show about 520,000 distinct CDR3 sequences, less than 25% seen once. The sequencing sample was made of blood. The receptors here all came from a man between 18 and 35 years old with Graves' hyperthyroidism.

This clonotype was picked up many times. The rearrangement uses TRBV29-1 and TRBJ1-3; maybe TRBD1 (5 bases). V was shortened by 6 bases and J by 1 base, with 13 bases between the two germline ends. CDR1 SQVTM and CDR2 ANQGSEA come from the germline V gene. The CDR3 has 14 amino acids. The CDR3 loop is CSVAGGVSGNTIYF. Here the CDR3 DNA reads TGCAGCGTCGCCGGAGGGGTTTCTGGAAACACCATATATTTT. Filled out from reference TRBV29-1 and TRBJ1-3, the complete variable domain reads SAVISQKPSRDICQRGTSLTIQCQVDSQVTMMFWYRQQPGQSLTLIATANQGSEATYESGFVIDKFPISRPNLTFSTLTVSNMSPEDSSIYLCSVAGGVSGNTIYFGEGSWLTVV.

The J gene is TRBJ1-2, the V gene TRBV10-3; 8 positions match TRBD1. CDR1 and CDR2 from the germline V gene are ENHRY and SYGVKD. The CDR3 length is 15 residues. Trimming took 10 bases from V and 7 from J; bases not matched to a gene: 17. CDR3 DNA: TGTGCCACCAGAAGAGACAGGGGTTTTCTAGTTGGCTACACCTTC. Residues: CATRRDRGFLVGYTF.

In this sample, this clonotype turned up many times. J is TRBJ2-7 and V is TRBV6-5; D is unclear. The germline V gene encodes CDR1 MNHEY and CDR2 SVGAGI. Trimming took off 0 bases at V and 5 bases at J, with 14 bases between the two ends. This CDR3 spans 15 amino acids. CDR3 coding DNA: TGTGCCAGCAGTTACTCGGACCGGCGTCAGGACGAGCAGTACTTC. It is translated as CASSYSDRRQDEQYF.

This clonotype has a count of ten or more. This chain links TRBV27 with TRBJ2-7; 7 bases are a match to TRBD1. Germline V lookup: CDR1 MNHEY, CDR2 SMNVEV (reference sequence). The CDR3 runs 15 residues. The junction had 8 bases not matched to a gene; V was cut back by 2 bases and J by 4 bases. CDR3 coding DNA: TGTGCCAGCAGTTTAAGCCGGGACAGTATTTACGAGCAGTACTTC. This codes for CASSLSRDSIYEQYF.